Following are 5 T cell receptor beta chains from one sample sequenced in a study of cytomegalovirus exposure and HLA in healthy donors. Primers: 60 Vbeta forward and 13 Jbeta reverse. Clones were sequenced by immunoSEQ multiplex PCR, and TCRdb holds only the in-frame ones, with some missing. The profile shows some 130,000 clones, 60% to 80% of them singletons. Input material: PBMCs. The source is a female donor in good health and CMV-seronegative.

The J gene is TRBJ2-7, the V gene TRBV4-1, with 10 positions matching TRBD2. The V gene's germline CDR1 is MGHRA and CDR2 YSYEKL. V was clipped by 4 bases and J by 0 bases; unmatched bases: 6. The CDR3 is 16 amino acids. Written as DNA, the CDR3 is TGCGCCAGCAGCCGGGAGCCTAGCGGGAGCTCCTACGAGCAGTACTTC. Translated, it gives CASSREPSGSSYEQYF.

This rearrangement joins TRBV4-3 to TRBJ1-1; D gene ambiguous. CDR1 and CDR2 from the germline V gene are LGHNA and YSLEER. V lost 1 base, J lost 3 bases, and 24 bases lay in between. This CDR3 has 19 amino acids. CDR3 DNA sequence: TGCGCCAGCAGCCAAGGCGCCAGTGGGGTTGAGGGTTGGGACACTGAAGCTTTCTTT. It yields the protein CASSQGASGVEGWDTEAFF.

The V and J genes are TRBV5-1 and TRBJ1-3; tentative D call: TRBD1 (5 bases). Germline values: CDR1 SGHRS, CDR2 YFSETQ. The CDR3 loop spans 15 amino acids. V lost 4 bases and J lost 4, with 15 bases in between. The CDR3 spells CASSDQRGGGNTIYF. CDR3 in DNA: TGCGCCAGCAGCGACCAACGGGGGGGAGGAAACACCATATATTTT.

The rearrangement links TRBV5-1 to TRBJ2-1, with TRBD2 matching over 11 bases. Germline assignment: CDR1 SGHRS and CDR2 YFSETQ. CDR3 size: 16 residues. V lost 0 bases and J lost 5; bases outside the gene matches: 4. This CDR3 is CASSLDSGRANNEQFF. The CDR3 nucleotides are TGCGCCAGCAGCTTGGATAGCGGGAGGGCCAACAATGAGCAGTTCTTC.

Note on this clone: At one boundary the junction diverges from the germline segment, which might be a read error. V is TRBV11-3 and J is TRBJ2-1; 7 nucleotides agree with TRBD2. There are 14 residues in the CDR3. The germline gives CDR1 SGHNT, CDR2 YENEEA. In DNA, the CDR3 is TGTGCCAGCAGCTTAAGTTCTAGCGGAAATGGGCAGTTCTTC. This gives the protein CASSLSSSGNGQFF.